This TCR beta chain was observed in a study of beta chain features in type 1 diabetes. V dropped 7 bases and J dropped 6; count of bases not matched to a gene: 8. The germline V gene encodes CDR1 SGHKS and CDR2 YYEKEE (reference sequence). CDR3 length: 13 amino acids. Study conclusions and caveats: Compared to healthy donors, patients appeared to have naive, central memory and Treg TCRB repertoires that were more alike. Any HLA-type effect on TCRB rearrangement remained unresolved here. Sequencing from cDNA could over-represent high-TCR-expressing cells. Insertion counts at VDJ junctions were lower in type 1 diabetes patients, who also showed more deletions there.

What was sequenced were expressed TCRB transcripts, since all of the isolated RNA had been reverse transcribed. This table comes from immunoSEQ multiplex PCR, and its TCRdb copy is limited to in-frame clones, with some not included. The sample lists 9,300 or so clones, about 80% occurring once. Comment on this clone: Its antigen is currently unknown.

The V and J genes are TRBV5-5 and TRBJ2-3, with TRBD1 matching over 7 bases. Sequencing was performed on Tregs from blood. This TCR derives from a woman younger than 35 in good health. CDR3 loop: CASRQGPRDTQYF. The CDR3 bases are TGTGCCAGCCGACAGGGTCCGAGGGATACGCAGTATTTT.